One sample yielded the 11 T cell receptor beta chains listed below, sequenced in a study of HIV-infected patients and healthy controls. cDNA was made from approximately 500 ng RNA using alpha and beta constant primers. Separate chain-specific third strand synthesis with multiplexing indices produced the alpha and beta libraries. TCRdb recomputed calls from the 5' RACE reads with MiXCR, one row per CDR3 protein. The table records about 10,000 distinct CDR3 sequences, less than 9.5% of them present only once. All unsorted peripheral T cells were captured because whole blood was used without fractionation. The sample was blood. These receptors were obtained from an adult in good health.

This chain uses TRBV10-2 with TRBJ2-5, with 10 bases that match TRBD1. The CDR3 length is 13 residues. After removal of 0 bases from V and 13 bases from J, the junction contained 5 bases not matched to a gene. CDR1 WSHSY and CDR2 SAAADI come from the germline V gene. The CDR3: CASSESDRGVRYF. For the CDR3, the DNA is TGCGCCAGCAGTGAGTCGGACAGGGGGGTTCGGTACTTC.

Comments on this clonotype: At one boundary the junction diverges from the germline segment, which might be a read error. J is TRBJ2-4 and V is TRBV10-2; D may be TRBD1 (5 bases). The CDR3 is made up of 14 amino acids. Germline V gene data show CDR1 as WSHSY and CDR2 as SAAADI. The CDR3 DNA sequence: TGCGCCAGCCGTGACAGCCTCGCCAAAAACATTCAGTACTTC. Its protein is CASRDSLAKNIQYF.

By its share, this clonotype is medium-sized. The V gene is TRBV6-2 or TRBV6-3, the J gene TRBJ1-1; D possibly corresponds to TRBD1 (5 bases). Germline V gene data show CDR1 as MNHEY and CDR2 as SVGEGT. The CDR3 covers 13 residues. V was clipped by 6 bases and J by 1 base, with 9 bases between them. The CDR3 region is CASSPRGNTEAFF. In DNA form, the CDR3 reads TGTGCCAGCAGCCCTAGGGGGAACACTGAAGCTTTCTTT.

This clonotype was counted many times. The chain is built from TRBV25-1 and TRBJ1-1, with D perhaps matching TRBD1 (5 bases). CDR1 and CDR2 from the germline V gene are MGHDK and SYGVNS. The CDR3 extends over 15 amino acids. With 2 bases removed from V and 0 bases from J, the gap between germline ends came to 10 bases. Written as DNA, the CDR3 is TGTGCCAGCAGTGAAGTTACAGGAATGAACACTGAAGCTTTCTTT. Protein: CASSEVTGMNTEAFF.

This clonotype is labeled as medium-sized. The rearrangement links TRBV7-2 to TRBJ1-2; D call uncertain. V lost 5 bases and J 4 bases, leaving 5 bases between the germline ends. The germline gives CDR1 SGHTA, CDR2 FQGNSA. CDR3 length equals 11 residues. For the CDR3, the DNA is TGTGCCAGCAGCCAGGCCTATGGCTACACCTTC. The encoded protein is CASSQAYGYTF. Drawing the rest from reference TRBV7-2 and TRBJ1-2, the complete variable domain is GAGVSQSPSNKVTEKGKDVELRCDPISGHTALYWYRQSLGQGLEFLIYFQGNSAPDKSGLPSDRFSAERTGGSVSTLTIQRTQQEDSAVYLCASSQAYGYTFGSGTRLTVV.

The chain couples TRBV7-8 to TRBJ2-2, with 9 bases fitting TRBD1. The J segment lost 7 bases and the V segment lost 4 bases, leaving 10 bases of the junction unmatched. In germline, CDR1 is SGHVS, CDR2 FQNEAQ. This CDR3 comprises 16 residues. CDR3 residues: CASSSRDRDYGGELFF. The CDR3 DNA reads TGTGCCAGCAGCTCCCGGGACAGGGACTATGGCGGGGAGCTGTTTTTT.

The rearrangement uses TRBV6-1 and TRBJ2-1, with D uncertain. V lost 6 bases and J lost 1, with 10 bases in between. The CDR3 totals 14 residues. The germline V gene has CDR1 MNHNS and CDR2 SASEGT. Written as DNA, the CDR3 is TGTGCCAGCAGGTGGGCAGGATCCTACAATGAGCAGTTCTTC. Its translation: CASRWAGSYNEQFF.

This clonotype qualifies as medium-sized (0.01 to 0.1%). The chain links TRBV27 to TRBJ1-5; D remains unclear. Germline CDR1 and CDR2: MNHEY and SMNVEV (reference sequence). The CDR3 is 13 amino acids. Between the trimmed V and J ends, which lost 6 bases and 1 base, there was a span of 7 bases. CDR3 sequence: CASSLQSNQPQHF. The CDR3 DNA sequence: TGTGCCAGCAGCCTTCAGAGCAATCAGCCCCAGCATTTT.

This clonotype is medium-sized within its sample. The CDR3 sequence is CASGLNRESTNEKLFF. The DNA for the CDR3 is TGTGCTAGTGGCCTTAACAGGGAATCGACTAATGAAAAACTGTTTTTT. This rearrangement joins TRBV12-5 to TRBJ1-4; D is perhaps TRBD1 (6 bases). Trimming removed 6 bases from V and 2 bases from J, with 16 bases in between. CDR3 length: 16 residues. CDR1 is LGHNT and CDR2 is FRNRAP in the germline V gene.

This chain joins TRBV29-1 and TRBJ1-5, with TRBD1 matching 9 bases. The CDR3 loop spans 14 amino acids. Germline CDR1 SQVTM, CDR2 ANQGSEA. Losses at the gene ends were 4 bases for V and 3 bases for J; bases not matched to a gene: 4. The CDR3 region has the DNA TGCAGCGTTGGGGGACAGGGCTACAATCAGCCCCAGCATTTT. Its translation: CSVGGQGYNQPQHF.

The rearrangement links TRBV7-9 to TRBJ1-2; 10 bases fit TRBD1. Germline-derived CDR1 and CDR2 are SEHNR and FQNEAQ (reference sequence). The CDR3 runs to 15 residues. With V trimmed by 5 bases and J by 0 bases, 3 bases remained unmatched. Written as DNA, the CDR3 is TGTGCCAGCAGCGGAGGGACAGGGGCTAACTATGGCTACACCTTC. This gives the protein CASSGGTGANYGYTF.